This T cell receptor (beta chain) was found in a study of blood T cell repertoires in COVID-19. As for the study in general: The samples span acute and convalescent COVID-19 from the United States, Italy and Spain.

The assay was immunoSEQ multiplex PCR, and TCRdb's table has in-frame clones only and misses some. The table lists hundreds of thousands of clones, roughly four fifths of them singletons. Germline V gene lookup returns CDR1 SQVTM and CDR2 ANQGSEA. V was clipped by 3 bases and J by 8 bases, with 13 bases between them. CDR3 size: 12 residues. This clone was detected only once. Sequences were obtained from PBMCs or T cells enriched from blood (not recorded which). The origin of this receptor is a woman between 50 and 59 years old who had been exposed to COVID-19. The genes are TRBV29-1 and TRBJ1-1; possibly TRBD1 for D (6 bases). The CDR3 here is CSVDGGKPEAFF. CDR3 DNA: TGCAGCGTTGATGGGGGCAAACCCGAAGCTTTCTTT.